The 26 T cell receptor beta chains given below trace back to one sample, sequenced in a study of T cell responses to AZD1222 COVID-19 vaccine. Produced via immunoSEQ multiplex PCR; TCRdb's table is partial and in-frame only. The sample holds some 150,000 clones; around nine tenths are singletons and the top ten take about 3%. This specimen consisted of peripheral blood, obtained on day 0 of AZD1222 vaccination. These receptors were taken from an adult in good health.

The V call is TRBV7-7, the J call TRBJ2-3; D unclear. This CDR3 is 15 amino acids long. Germline values: CDR1 SSHAT, CDR2 FNYEAQ (reference sequence). V lost 2 bases to trimming and J lost 2 bases, with 11 bases between them. The CDR3 loop is CASSLSLGHTDTQYF. The CDR3 DNA sequence: TGTGCCAGCAGCTTAAGTTTAGGGCACACAGATACGCAGTATTTT.

Remarks on this clone: The junction differs from germline at one of its ends, possibly a read error. This chain links TRBV2 with TRBJ1-5; 7 bases map to TRBD1. Germline loops: CDR1 SNHLY, CDR2 FYNNEI. The CDR3 is 14 residues long. Written as DNA, the CDR3 is TGTGCAAGCAGCAGGGGGGGCATCAATCAGCCCCAGCATTTT. Translating it yields CASSRGGINQPQHF.

This chain joins TRBV10-2 and TRBJ2-3, with D perhaps given as TRBD1 or TRBD2 (7 bases each). The CDR3 runs 15 residues. Germline CDR1 is WSHSY and CDR2 is SAAADI. The germline V and J ends were trimmed by 7 bases and 3 bases, with 17 bases remaining between them. This CDR3 is CASTQGGGRTDTQYF. Written as DNA, the CDR3 is TGCGCCAGCACTCAGGGAGGGGGCAGGACAGATACGCAGTATTTT.

This clone has only a few counts. The genes are TRBV15 and TRBJ2-4; D gene unclear. Trimming pared 1 base from V and 1 base from J, leaving 8 bases between. Per germline, CDR1 LNHNV and CDR2 YYDKDF (reference sequence). This CDR3 has 15 residues. The DNA for the CDR3 is TGTGCCACCAGCAGAGGGGGTGGGGCCAAAAACATTCAGTACTTC. It codes for CATSRGGGAKNIQYF.

The V and J genes are TRBV7-9 and TRBJ1-2, with D uncertain. From germline, CDR1 is SEHNR and CDR2 FQNEAQ (reference sequence). CDR3 length: 11 residues. With 0 bases removed from V and 8 bases from J, the gap between germline ends came to 4 bases. For the CDR3, the DNA is TGTGCCAGCAGCTTAGCGATCGGCTACACCTTC. Translated, it gives CASSLAIGYTF.

Turning to this clone: The junction shows a germline mismatch at one end, possibly a read error. V gene TRBV3-1 (or the pseudogene TRBV3-2) combines with J gene TRBJ2-5; D unresolved. The CDR3 length is 10 residues. Germline assignment: CDR1 LGHDT and CDR2 YNNKEL (reference sequence). In DNA, the CDR3 is TGTGCCAGCAGCCAACAGACCCAGTACTTC. Its translation: CASSQQTQYF.

This sequence joins TRBV10-2 and TRBJ1-2; 7 bases map to TRBD1. The germline gives CDR1 WSHSY, CDR2 SAAADI. J lost 2 bases, V lost 0 bases, and 3 bases had no gene match. The CDR3 loop spans 15 amino acids. CDR3 bases: TGCGCCAGCAGTGAGTCTACAGGGGAAAACTATGGCTACACCTTC. Translating gives CASSESTGENYGYTF.

The chain employs TRBV2 and TRBJ1-2; D is undetermined. V lost 1 base and J lost 10, with 10 bases in between. Germline loops: CDR1 SNHLY, CDR2 FYNNEI. CDR3 length: 12 amino acids. The CDR3: CASSEVGSYYTF. Here the CDR3 DNA reads TGTGCCAGCAGTGAAGTCGGCAGCTACTACACCTTC.

The V gene is TRBV12-3 or TRBV12-4, the J gene TRBJ1-2; D possibly corresponds to TRBD1 (5 bases). The CDR3 covers 12 residues. Between the trimmed V and J ends, which lost 2 bases and 14 bases, there was a span of 15 bases. The CDR3 protein is CASSLWRDHLTF. The CDR3 coding sequence is TGTGCCAGCAGTTTATGGAGGGACCACCTAACCTTC.

The chain links TRBV21-1 to TRBJ1-5. TRBV21-1 is assigned pseudogene status. The CDR3 contains 15 residues. Here the CDR3 reads CASSKACAMSQPQHF. As DNA, the CDR3 is TGTGCCAGCAGCAAAGCGTGTGCGATGTCTCAGCCCCAGCATTTT.

The chain combines TRBV20-1 with TRBJ1-2, with D perhaps matching TRBD1 (5 bases). Germline values: CDR1 DFQATT, CDR2 SNEGSKA (reference sequence). CDR3 length equals 15 residues. V was cut by 3 bases and J by 8 bases, with 22 bases left in between. CDR3 sequence reads: CSASSLSIRGNGYTF. The CDR3 coding sequence is TGCAGTGCTAGTTCTCTAAGTATAAGGGGAAACGGCTACACCTTC.

The V gene is TRBV25-1, the J gene TRBJ2-1, with 11 bases identical to TRBD2. The CDR3 is 15 amino acids. Trimming took 4 bases from V and 6 from J; bases not matched to a gene: 5. The germline V gene encodes CDR1 MGHDK and CDR2 SYGVNS. The CDR3 spells CASSVLAGDSNEQFF. The CDR3 DNA reads as TGTGCCAGCAGTGTACTAGCGGGAGACTCCAATGAGCAGTTCTTC.

The V call is TRBV5-1, the J call TRBJ2-1; 10 bases match TRBD2. With 1 base clipped from V and 8 bases from J, the junction kept 9 bases outside the gene matches. The CDR3 is 16 residues long. Per the germline V gene, CDR1 is SGHRS and CDR2 is YFSETQ. In DNA form, the CDR3 reads TGCGCCAGCAGCTTGTGGGCTAGCGGGAGTCGAGATGAGCAGTTCTTC. Amino acids: CASSLWASGSRDEQFF. Supplemented by reference TRBV5-1 and TRBJ2-1, the full variable domain reads KAGVTQTPRYLIKTRGQQVTLSCSPISGHRSVSWYQQTPGQGLQFLFEYFSETQRNKGNFPGRFSGRQFSNSRSEMNVSTLELGDSALYLCASSLWASGSRDEQFFGPGTRLTVL.

This sequence joins TRBV15 and TRBJ1-1, with D perhaps matching TRBD1 (5 bases). This CDR3 spans 13 amino acids. Germline assignment: CDR1 LNHNV and CDR2 YYDKDF (reference sequence). V gave up 1 base and J gave up 5 bases, with 8 bases separating them. The DNA for the CDR3 is TGTGCCACCAGCAGAGGGGGGGGAACTGAAGCTTTCTTT. Translating it yields CATSRGGGTEAFF.

This clone was recorded a few times. This CDR3 is also generated by other DNA sequences in the sample. The V and J genes are TRBV12-3 or TRBV12-4 and TRBJ1-2; the D is unclear. V lost 2 bases and J lost 6, with 1 base in between. CDR3 length: 10 residues. CDR3 sequence reads: CASSLNGYTF. CDR3 coding DNA: TGTGCCAGCAGTTTAAATGGCTACACCTTC.

In this sample, this clone turned up a few times. The chain has TRBV6-4 and TRBJ1-1; possible D gene TRBD1, 6 bases. The CDR3 runs 14 residues. Germline lookup yields CDR1 MRHNA and CDR2 SNTAGT. V was cut by 6 bases and J by 5 bases, with 16 bases left in between. The chain's CDR3 is CASSPGGANTEAFF. DNA for the CDR3: TGTGCCAGCAGCCCGGGGGGGGCGAATACTGAAGCTTTCTTT.

The V gene is TRBV24-1, the J gene TRBJ2-1, with D unclear. The CDR3 consists of 14 residues. V lost 2 bases and J lost 1, with 5 bases in between. In germline, CDR1 is KGHDR, CDR2 SFDVKD. The CDR3 sequence: CATSDSESYNEQFF. As DNA, the CDR3 is TGTGCCACCAGTGATTCAGAGTCCTACAATGAGCAGTTCTTC.

The gene calls are TRBV11-2 and TRBJ2-1; 15 bases fit TRBD2. Germline V gene sequence: CDR1 SGHAT, CDR2 FQNNGV. V shed 1 base and J 8 bases; nucleotides not matched to a gene: 6. CDR3 length: 17 residues. The CDR3 is CASSLGGLAGGHDEQFF. The CDR3 coding sequence is TGTGCCAGCAGCTTAGGGGGACTAGCGGGAGGTCACGATGAGCAGTTCTTC.

The chain employs TRBV19 and TRBJ1-1; D is perhaps TRBD1 (6 bases). The CDR3 has 16 amino acids. From germline, CDR1 is LNHDA and CDR2 SQIVND (reference sequence). V shed 4 bases and J shed 1 base, with 16 bases lying between them. The CDR3 is CASSTLARDKNTEAFF. For the CDR3, the DNA is TGTGCCAGTAGTACCCTTGCCCGGGACAAGAACACTGAAGCTTTCTTT.

In DNA form, the CDR3 reads TGTGCCAGCAGCTTAGGTTTGAATTCACCCCTCCACTTT. Translation gives CASSLGLNSPLHF. V and J are TRBV11-3 and TRBJ1-6; D is unresolved. Germline CDR1 is SGHNT and CDR2 is YENEEA. V lost 1 base and J 7 bases, leaving 5 bases between the germline ends. The CDR3 has 13 residues.

The chain carries TRBV30 and TRBJ2-3; 9 bases map to TRBD2. Germline trimming cut 2 bases from V and 5 bases from J; bases unmatched to any gene: 8. The CDR3 extends over 15 amino acids. Per the germline V gene, CDR1 is GTSNPN and CDR2 is SVGIG (reference sequence). CDR3 in amino acids: CAWSRLAGEVDTQYF. In DNA, the CDR3 is TGTGCCTGGAGTCGATTAGCGGGAGAGGTAGATACGCAGTATTTT.

The chain recombines TRBV19 with TRBJ2-7; TRBD1 aligns across 12 bases. The germline CDR1 and CDR2 sequences are LNHDA and SQIVND (reference sequence). V shed 6 bases and J 4 bases; nucleotides not matched to a gene: 7. This CDR3 is built from 15 residues. The CDR3 nucleotides read TGTGCCAGTAGCCAGGGACAGGGGGCGTTGTACGAGCAGTACTTC. Protein sequence: CASSQGQGALYEQYF. Filled out from reference TRBV19 and TRBJ2-7, the complete variable domain reads DGGITQSPKYLFRKEGQNVTLSCEQNLNHDAMYWYRQDPGQGLRLIYYSQIVNDFQKGDIAEGYSVSREKKESFPLTVTSAQKNPTAFYLCASSQGQGALYEQYFGPGTRLTVT.

The chain recombines TRBV7-2 with TRBJ1-2; D is ambiguous. The V and J ends lost 0 bases and 7 bases respectively, with 12 bases between them. This CDR3 is 14 amino acids long. Germline V gene sequence: CDR1 SGHTA, CDR2 FQGNSA. The DNA of the CDR3 is TGTGCCAGCAGCTTAGCTTGGAGGGCGGGTGGCTACACCTTC. Protein sequence: CASSLAWRAGGYTF.

This chain uses TRBV5-1 with TRBJ2-1, with TRBD1 identical over 7 bases. CDR1 is SGHRS, CDR2 YFSETQ, per germline. The CDR3 length is 17 residues. V was clipped by 4 bases and J by 7 bases; unmatched bases: 17. CDR3 residues: CASSRGPTGEGGNEQFF. CDR3 sequence (DNA): TGCGCCAGCAGCCGGGGCCCTACAGGGGAAGGTGGGAATGAGCAGTTCTTC.

The rearrangement links TRBV6-6 to TRBJ1-2, with TRBD1 matching over 8 bases. Germline V gene data show CDR1 as MNHNY and CDR2 as SVGAGI (reference sequence). V was clipped by 6 bases and J by 0 bases; unmatched bases: 6. CDR3 length: 15 amino acids. CDR3 DNA: TGTGCCAGCAGACCTCCGGGACAGGCTAACTATGGCTACACCTTC. Its translation: CASRPPGQANYGYTF.

The chain couples TRBV24-1 to TRBJ2-3, with 10 bases identical to TRBD1. The CDR3 runs to 16 residues. In germline, CDR1 is KGHDR, CDR2 SFDVKD. Trimming removed 3 bases from V and 3 bases from J; junction bases left unmatched: 5. The CDR3 DNA sequence: TGTGCCACCAGTGATCCCCGGACAGGGGGTACAGATACGCAGTATTTT. Amino acid sequence: CATSDPRTGGTDTQYF.